This record concerns one TCR beta chain sequence. The entry originates in a study of blood T cell repertoires in COVID-19. Study context: Both acute and convalescent COVID-19 samples were obtained from the United States, Italy and Spain.

The data were produced by immunoSEQ multiplex PCR, yet TCRdb's version contains in-frame clones alone and is incomplete. The sample contains about 80,000 clones, 60% to 80% of which appear only once. Germline lookup yields CDR1 DFQATT and CDR2 SNEGSKA (reference sequence). J lost 10 bases, V lost 5 bases, and 3 bases had no gene match. The CDR3 sequence is 11 residues long. The receptor was isolated from a man between 65 and 80 years old with active or convalescent COVID-19. This chain joins TRBV20-1 and TRBJ2-5; TRBD1 aligns across 11 bases. The sequenced material came from peripheral blood. CDR3 coding DNA: TGCAGTGCTGGGGACAGGGGGAACCAGTACTTC. Its translation is CSAGDRGNQYF.